This T cell receptor (beta chain) was obtained from a study of shared clonotypes between healthy human individuals. Overall study context: Per donor, three plates held CD4 naive cells, three held CD4 memory, two held CD8 naive and one held CD8 memory. Study-wide points: Sharing across a handful of donors was seen in 4% to 5% of naive CD4 clonotypes. Among non-shared clonotypes, generation probabilities were lower than among those shared by all four donors.

Some clones are missing from TCRdb's copy, which holds only in-frame ones; the method was immunoSEQ multiplex PCR. The sample yields 330,000 or so clones, around 67% seen once. With respect to this clone: Its antigen is currently unknown.

The V gene's germline CDR1 is MDHEN and CDR2 SYDVKM. CDR3 length: 16 amino acids. The V segment lost 4 bases and the J segment 2 bases; nucleotides outside the gene matches: 10. V and J are TRBV28 and TRBJ2-5; TRBD1 matches 7 bases. The specimen sequenced was memory CD4+ T cells sorted from blood. The subset: CD45RA-negative fraction. This TCR was recovered from a man aged 25-45 years in good health. The CDR3 spells CASSWEILGQQETQYF. CDR3 nucleotide sequence: TGTGCCAGCAGTTGGGAAATATTGGGACAGCAAGAGACCCAGTACTTC.